This T cell receptor (beta chain) was documented in a study of cytomegalovirus exposure and HLA in healthy donors (dated by TCRdb to the late 2010s). Regarding the complete study: In an earlier analysis of under 750 of the donors, 276 Gb of sequence data and some 100 million unique TCR beta sequences from some 170 million T cells were reported. Roughly 300 gigabases of sequencing data and approximately 85 million unique TCR sequences were included in an early release covering under 650 HLA-typed donors. Of the 398 genotyped donors, approximately 83% fell in the genetic ancestry cluster associated with self-reported Caucasian donors. The study aimed to test whether signatures of past pathogen exposure could be identified by cataloging public T cell receptors. Using immunosequencing, the study profiled T cell repertoires from fewer than 700 subjects and related those repertoires to cytomegalovirus serostatus. Besides the first cohort of 666 subjects, a separate validation cohort made up of over 95 different subjects was used. To predict cytomegalovirus infection status, the study combined high-throughput TCR immunosequencing, statistical association of individual TCRs with disease status, and machine learning. To study patterns of TCR occurrence, a later analysis re-analyzed previously published TCR beta repertoires from 550 to 800 donors and added high-resolution HLA genotyping. In the later analysis, no new phenotypic data were used to find candidate immune exposures; instead, reliance was placed on TCR beta sequences and their occurrence across donors. An earlier analysis of 587 of the donors used high-throughput TCR beta sequencing to judge whether each TCR beta V gene segment behaved as functional or pseudogenic. Donor age, sex, ethnicity and CMV serostatus were collected together with the repertoire data. A later genetic analysis took genome-wide SNP genotypes for about 65% of the 666 donors and used that subset as a discovery cohort. All discovery cohort repertoires had been generated on a single sequencing platform. HLA typing covered class I and class II loci at four-digit resolution. Typing coverage varied by locus: about 629-640 donors for A, B, C, DRB1 and DQB1; more than 500 for DQA1; about 600 for DPA1; 450 to 480 for DPB1. Several DR-DQ haplotypes were handled as single units for association and clustering because linkage in the cohort was strong. On average, 235,054 unique TCR beta nucleotide sequences were sequenced per donor among fewer than 500 genotyped donors of the cohort, with roughly 19% of those sequences being non-productive. Findings and caveats that apply to the study as a whole: A further reported finding was that TCR beta sequences accurately predicted the HLA-A and HLA-B alleles for most subjects in the first cohort. Three of the identified cytomegalovirus-associated TCR beta chains were confirmed in vitro to be specific for cytomegalovirus antigens. A group of highly shared sequence variants was considered likely to be a technical artifact of the sequencing pipeline. Cytomegalovirus status was reported to be diagnosed by the classifier with high specificity and sensitivity in both the original and validation cohorts. A total of 164 TCR beta chains were listed by the study as associated with cytomegalovirus. Most TCR sequences were observed very rarely across donors, whereas some public TCRs were present in many individuals. Sequencing depth was assumed to be roughly uniform across donors in the presence/absence analyses, though that assumption may not hold. In a later analysis, several top co-occurrence clusters were reported to appear linked to parvovirus B19, influenza, CMV and Epstein-Barr virus. In a later analysis, most CMV-associated TCR beta chains were found to appear HLA-restricted, with HLA associations seemingly driven largely by CMV exposure. Specific HLA alleles were associated with more than 15,000 TCR beta sequences at a false discovery rate of 0.05 in a later analysis. Only TCR beta chains were sequenced in this cohort, and the absence of alpha or paired-chain data limited detectable features. In a later analysis, TCR association rates were found to vary across HLA loci, with the most associated TCRs seen for DRB1 alleles and the fewest for HLA-C alleles. The only immune exposure information available for the cohort was CMV serostatus. HLA typing was unavailable for some donors at each locus, so association tests used only the typed subset. A later genetic analysis reported fewer N-insertions in productive TCRs among donors in an Asian-associated ancestry cluster than the roughly 700-donor mean. Correlated functional status among segregating V segments might reflect linkage disequilibrium, but an unknown experimental factor could not be ruled out. The authors suggested that the approach could potentially be extended to other disease states and immunological phenotypes. Because the 87-base-pair reads could not distinguish some IMGT-functional V segments, including TRBV6-2 and TRBV6-3, those segments were excluded. Because counts were too low, about 18 rarely observed V segments, including chromosome 9 orphons, were excluded from the earlier analysis of some 590 of the donors. An association between a missense DCLRE1C variant and V-gene and J-gene trimming of TCR beta chains was found in a later genetic analysis and replicated in an independent cohort. Assigning TCR associations to individual alleles was difficult when HLA alleles, especially DR and DQ, strongly co-occurred. In an earlier analysis of around 600 of the donors, most TCR beta V segments appeared in productive rearrangements about 87% or about 30% of the time, broadly matching IMGT annotations. Compared with equally common non-associated chains, HLA-associated TCR beta chains in a later analysis were more clonally expanded and had lower generation probabilities.

This clone was seen a single time. What this receptor recognizes is not known. The input lacks base qualities; no much larger clone sits a single base away. The CDR1 and CDR2 encoded by the germline V gene (reference sequence) are SGHNT and YYREEE. Trimming removed 2 bases from V and 0 bases from J, leaving 9 bases between the germline ends. The CDR3 spans 15 residues, from the cysteine through the phenylalanine. Of all the DNA, just the CDR3 is kept, 45 bases in frame from base 1. The library relied on the immunoSEQ multiplex PCR assay. For the multiplex PCR, a mixture combining 60 forward primers for TCR Vbeta segments and 13 reverse primers for TCR Jbeta segments was used. Amplification of the CDR3 region of rearranged TCR beta genes was performed with a multiplex PCR assay on genomic DNA. The Illumina HiSeq System was used to sequence the amplified TCR beta libraries as 87-base-pair reads. The study's own analysis went as follows. In a later analysis, roughly 80 million unique TCR beta chains were counted across the 500 to 850 repertoires, and around 10 million of these chains were shared by at least two donors. A nearest-neighbor algorithm error-corrected the raw reads and collapsed the reads into unique sequences, merging closely related sequences to remove PCR and sequencing errors. To assign V, D and J gene segments, CDR3 sequences were aligned to IMGT reference sequences. For a sequence to be retained, a match of at least six nucleotides was required to both a V gene segment and a J gene segment. Rearrangements were called productive when the CDR3 lacked stop codons and stayed in frame with V and J; all others were non-productive. CDR3 was defined by IMGT convention, running from the second conserved V-encoded cysteine to the conserved J-encoded phenylalanine. Sequences without an unambiguous match to a single V gene segment were excluded from the earlier analysis of a few hundred of the donors. In an earlier analysis of approximately 560 of the donors, a V segment was called functional when productive rearrangements were above 56.7%, and segregating when the standard deviation between donors exceeded 5%. To diagnose cytomegalovirus status from the catalog of TCR beta chain sequences, a statistical classification framework was built. In a later analysis, V and J genes were assigned by comparing TCR nucleotide sequences against IMGT/GENE-DB human TR gene sequences. The TCRdist pipeline was used in a later analysis to assign CDR3 sequences and most-parsimonious VDJ recombination scenarios. In a later analysis, each TCR beta chain was defined by its CDR3 amino acid sequence together with its V-gene family, and reads without a unique V-gene family were excluded. A later analysis removed 600 or so highly shared, low-generation-probability nucleotide sequences to deal with suspected cross-contamination and a sequencing artifact. A later analysis calculated a clonal expansion index for each public chain from normalized within-repertoire ranks of inferred template counts. Generation probabilities in a later analysis came from a VDJ recombination model fitted to out-of-frame rearrangements, and those results were checked against IGoR. A later analysis scored TCR-TCR, TCR-HLA and TCR-CMV co-occurrence with hypergeometric tests, applying a repertoire-size bias correction to TCR pairs. A later analysis estimated false discovery rates by permuting HLA or CMV assignments 20 times. In a later analysis, co-occurring TCRs were grouped with DBSCAN, and TCRdist sequence similarity was added when clustering was performed within HLA-allele-positive subsets. Repertoires with fewer than 30,000 or more than 120,000 public chains were left out of co-occurrence clustering, as were roughly five repertoires with anomalous nucleotide sharing. This immuneACCESS table, as held by TCRdb, lists in-frame sequences with V and J called but not all clones. Of the missing ones, under half trace to an unresolved V gene in checked studies; the others have no known cause. V and J calls plus clone size are reproduced from that table; the DNA served to infer D and trimming. Counted in this sample were about 200,000 clones; more than 75% of them appeared once. In total, the top ten clones hold around 2.7% of the sample.

The cohort consisted of approximately 690 healthy bone marrow donors. All cohort members were sampled while nominally healthy, although unrecorded immune exposures were likely present. The donor tested CMV seronegative and was one of the 352 seronegative cohort members. A peripheral blood sample was collected from each donor, and TCR beta sequencing was performed on peripheral blood mononuclear cells. Genomic DNA extraction from the blood cell samples was performed with the Qiagen DNeasy Blood Extraction Kit. The sample comprised PBMCs. The sequence came from a woman aged 40 to 55 in good health and CMV-seronegative. This sequence uses TRBV5-4 and TRBJ2-1; TRBD2 is a possible D gene, resting on 6 matching bases. The CDR3 sequence is CASSFGGSSYNEQFF. The DNA sequence reads TGTGCCAGCAGCTTTGGGGGGTCCTCCTACAATGAGCAGTTCTTC.